This TCR beta chain was recovered during a study of PD-L1 blockade in urothelial cancer. As for the study in general: Counts from blood samples showed a median of roughly 150,000 T cells.

As to time point: pretreatment peripheral blood. Each patient contributed between 1 and 8 total time points of blood mononuclear cells, pretreatment and during treatment. Data came from immunoSEQ multiplex PCR; TCRdb stores just in-frame clones and leaves some out. Of tens of thousands of clones listed, approximately 85% are singletons. Germline values: CDR1 LNHDA, CDR2 SQIVND (reference sequence). Losses at the gene ends were 5 bases for V and 7 bases for J; bases not matched to a gene: 9. CDR3 length: 16 amino acids. The sequences come from PBMCs, collected around atezolizumab (anti-PD-L1) treatment. The origin of this receptor is a man aged 50 to 59 with urothelial cancer. The J gene is TRBJ2-1, the V gene TRBV19; 12 bases fit TRBD2. As DNA, the CDR3 is TGTGCCAGTAGTTTCCAGACTAGCGGGGGAGTGAATGAGCAGTTCTTC. Translation: CASSFQTSGGVNEQFF.